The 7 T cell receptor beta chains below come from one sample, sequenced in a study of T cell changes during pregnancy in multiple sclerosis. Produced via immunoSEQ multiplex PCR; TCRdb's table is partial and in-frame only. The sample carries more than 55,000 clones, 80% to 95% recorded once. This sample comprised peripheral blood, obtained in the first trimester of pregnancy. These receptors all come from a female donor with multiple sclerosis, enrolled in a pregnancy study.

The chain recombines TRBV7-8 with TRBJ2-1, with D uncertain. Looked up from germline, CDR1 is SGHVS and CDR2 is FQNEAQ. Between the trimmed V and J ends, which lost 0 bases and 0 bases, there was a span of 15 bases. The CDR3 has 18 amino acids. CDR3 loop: CASSLAARLSSSYNEQFF. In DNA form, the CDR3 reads TGTGCCAGCAGCTTAGCCGCGCGGCTGTCGAGCTCCTACAATGAGCAGTTCTTC.

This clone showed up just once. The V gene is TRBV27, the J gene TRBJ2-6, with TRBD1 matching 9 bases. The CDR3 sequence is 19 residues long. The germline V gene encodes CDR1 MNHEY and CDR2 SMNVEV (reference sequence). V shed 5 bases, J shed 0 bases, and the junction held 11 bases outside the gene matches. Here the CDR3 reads CASSKQTGGIPSGANVLTF. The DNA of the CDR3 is TGTGCCAGCAGTAAACAGACAGGGGGAATTCCCTCTGGGGCCAACGTCCTGACTTTC.

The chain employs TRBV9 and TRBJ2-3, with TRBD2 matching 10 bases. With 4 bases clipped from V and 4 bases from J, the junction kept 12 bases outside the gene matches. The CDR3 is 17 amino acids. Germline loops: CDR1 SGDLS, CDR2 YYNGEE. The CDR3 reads CASSSRGSGGAADTQYF. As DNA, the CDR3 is TGTGCCAGCAGCTCCAGAGGGAGCGGGGGGGCCGCAGATACGCAGTATTTT.

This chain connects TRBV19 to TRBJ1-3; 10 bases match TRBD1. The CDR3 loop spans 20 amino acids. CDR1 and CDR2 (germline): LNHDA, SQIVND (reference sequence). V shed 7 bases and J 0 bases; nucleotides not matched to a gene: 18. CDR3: CASTNLPGQGQLSSGNTIYF. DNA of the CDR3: TGTGCCAGTACCAACCTTCCGGGACAGGGGCAATTAAGCTCTGGAAACACCATATATTTT.

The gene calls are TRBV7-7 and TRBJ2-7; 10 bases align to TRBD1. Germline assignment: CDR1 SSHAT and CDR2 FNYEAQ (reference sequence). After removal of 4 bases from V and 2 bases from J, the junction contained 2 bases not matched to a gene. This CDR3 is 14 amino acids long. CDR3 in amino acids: CASSSGTGAYEQYF. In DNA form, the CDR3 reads TGTGCCAGCAGCTCCGGGACAGGGGCCTACGAGCAGTACTTC.

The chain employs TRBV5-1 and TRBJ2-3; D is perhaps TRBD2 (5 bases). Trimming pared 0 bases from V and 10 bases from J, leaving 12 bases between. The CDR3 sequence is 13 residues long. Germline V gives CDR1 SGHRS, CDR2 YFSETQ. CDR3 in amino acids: CASSLGDYPAQYF. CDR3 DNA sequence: TGCGCCAGCAGCTTGGGCGACTACCCTGCGCAGTATTTT.

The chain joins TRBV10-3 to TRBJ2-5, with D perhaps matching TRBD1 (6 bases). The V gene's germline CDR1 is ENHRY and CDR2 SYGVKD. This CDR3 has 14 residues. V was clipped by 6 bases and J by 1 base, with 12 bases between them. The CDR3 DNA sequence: TGTGCCATCAGCCCTACAGGGATCCAAGAGACCCAGTACTTC. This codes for CAISPTGIQETQYF.